Detailed here is one T cell receptor beta chain. Its antigen is not yet known. The input lacks base qualities; no much larger clone sits a single base away. The CDR3 regions of human TCRbeta chains were subjected to immunosequencing. The study's processing was this. Repertoire TCRs were matched against a reference library of SARS-CoV-2-specific TCRs generated with the MIRA antigen-specificity platform. Breadth was defined as the fraction of unique TCRs that were SARS-CoV-2-associated. Depth was defined as the fraction of total T cells that were SARS-CoV-2-associated. Using the MIRA data, each spike-specific TCR was mapped to the spike region that the TCR reacts to and placed in a CD4 or CD8 class. Log10-transformed breadth and depth values were compared by one-way ANOVA with Sidak's multiple comparisons tests. TCRdb limited this immuneACCESS table to in-frame rearrangements with V and J called. A share of clones is missing; checked studies link under half to unresolved V genes, and the rest is unexplained. Clone size and the V and J calls come from that table; the DNA yielded D and trimming. The sample contains approximately 140,000 clones, over 90% of them found a single time. The ten top clones hold about 5% of the sample.

The sample's time point label, decoded: baseline before first vaccination. Vaccinee samples were obtained from the UK trials COV001 and COV002, which included a single-blind randomized controlled phase 2/3 trial of AZD1222 (ChAdOx1 nCoV-19) in healthy adults. For TCRbeta chain sequencing, PBMC samples were collected from trial participants at day 0 and at day 28 after the second dose. The data are from a study of T cell responses to AZD1222 COVID-19 vaccine (TCRdb year 2021). In the study overall: AZD1222 recipients given second doses at about 4 weeks or at about 12 weeks were pooled, since spike-specific TCR depth and breadth were not found to differ between the two schedules. Trial participants were enrolled by age into subgroups of 18-55, 56-69 and 70-plus years, and roughly 150, 30 and 60 TCR-sequenced participants, respectively, were included in these subgroups. A total of approximately 240 trial participants underwent TCR sequencing, of whom about 200 had received two doses of AZD1222 and roughly 26 had received two doses of the MenACWY control vaccine.

Findings and caveats that apply to the study as a whole: Participants were mostly white British and included more females than males, and it was suggested by the authors that clonal diversity may have been underestimated. Conclusions about previously exposed vaccinees are limited because only five to seven AZD1222 recipients were SARS-CoV-2 seropositive at baseline. The vaccine-associated CD4 TCRs covered the entire spike protein, and the dominant responses fell in regions 160-218 and 743-854. Because no samples from the day 14 peak response were available, repertoires could be characterized only after the peak T cell response. Reportedly, close to half of the unique spike-specific TCRs recognized epitopes lying outside the regions that are mutated in the B.1.351 and B.1.1.7 variants. The 56-69-year group was small, and its depth increase did not reach significance, likely because of low power. Spike-specific TCR breadth and depth rose significantly after two AZD1222 doses compared with day 0 and with MenACWY recipients.

Sequencing was performed on peripheral blood, taken on day 0 of AZD1222 vaccination. The receptor's source is an adult in good health.

The CDR3 protein is CAISEGRTGGQPQHF. The nucleotide sequence reads TGTGCCATCAGTGAGGGTCGGACAGGTGGGCAGCCCCAGCATTTT. The chain is assembled from TRBV10-3 and TRBJ1-5; 7 nucleotides in the junction match TRBD1. The CDR3 sequence holds 15 residues, the cysteine and phenylalanine included. Left in the record is the CDR3 DNA by itself, 45 bases read in frame from the first base. Here V drops 2 bases and J drops 7 bases, and the junction holds 8 bases not matched to any gene. Based on the germline V gene, the CDR1 and CDR2 sequences are ENHRY and SYGVKD.